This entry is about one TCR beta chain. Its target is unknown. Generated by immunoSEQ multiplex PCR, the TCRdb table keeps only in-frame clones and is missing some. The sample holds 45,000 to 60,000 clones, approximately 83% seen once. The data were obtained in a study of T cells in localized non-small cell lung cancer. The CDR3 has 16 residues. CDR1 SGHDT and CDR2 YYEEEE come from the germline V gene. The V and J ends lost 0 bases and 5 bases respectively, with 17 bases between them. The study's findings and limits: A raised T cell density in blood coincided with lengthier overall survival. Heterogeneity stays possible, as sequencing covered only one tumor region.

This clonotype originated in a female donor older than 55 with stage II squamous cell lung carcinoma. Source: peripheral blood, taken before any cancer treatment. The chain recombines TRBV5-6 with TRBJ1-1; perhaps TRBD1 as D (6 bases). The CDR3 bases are TGTGCCAGCAGCTTGGTACCGGGGGCGCGTCGAACTGAAGCTTTCTTT. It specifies CASSLVPGARRTEAFF.